The 18 T cell receptor beta chains listed next were all sequenced from one sample in a study of early T cells in non-severe SARS-CoV-2 infection. TCRdb redid the calling of the 5' RACE reads with MiXCR, one entry per CDR3 protein. The sample shows about 48,000 distinct CDR3 sequences, around 9.5% of them seen only once. Sequencing input: whole blood. The receptor set was obtained from an adult who was a healthcare worker with PCR-confirmed SARS-CoV-2 infection or an uninfected control (not recorded which).

The J gene is TRBJ1-1, the V gene TRBV27, with 7 bases aligning to TRBD1. CDR3 length: 14 amino acids. The V gene's germline CDR1 is MNHEY and CDR2 SMNVEV (reference sequence). Trimming cost V 0 bases and J 7 bases; bases outside gene matches: 5. Here the CDR3 reads CASSLSTGSFEAFF. The CDR3 coding sequence is TGTGCCAGCAGTTTATCGACAGGGTCATTTGAAGCTTTCTTT.

This clonotype was seen only a few times. The CDR3 bases are TGTGCCACTCCGGGACAGTGCTACGAGCAGTACTTC. This codes for CATPGQCYEQYF. The chain recombines TRBV28 with TRBJ2-7; 7 bases are shared with TRBD1. With 10 bases clipped from V and 3 bases from J, the junction kept 6 bases outside the gene matches. Germline V gene data show CDR1 as MDHEN and CDR2 as SYDVKM. The CDR3 contains 12 residues.

J is TRBJ1-5 and V is TRBV7-9, with D maybe TRBD1 (5 bases). Germline V CDR1 and CDR2: SEHNR, FQNEAQ (reference sequence). Trimming removed 5 bases from V and 2 bases from J, with 10 bases in between. There are 14 residues in the CDR3. The CDR3 DNA sequence: TGTGCCAGCAGCCCTGCGGGGGGCAATCAGCCCCAGCATTTT. Translated, it gives CASSPAGGNQPQHF.

The V gene is TRBV20-1, the J gene TRBJ1-1; weak D call: TRBD1 (5 bases). CDR1 is DFQATT, CDR2 SNEGSKA, per germline (reference sequence). This CDR3 spans 12 amino acids. Between the trimmed V and J ends, which lost 2 bases and 7 bases, there was a span of 11 bases. CDR3 protein: CSARLGGIEAFF. CDR3 DNA: TGCAGTGCTAGATTGGGGGGAATTGAAGCTTTCTTT.

This clonotype was counted many times. The chain joins TRBV6-1 to TRBJ2-1, with D unclear. The germline V gene has CDR1 MNHNS and CDR2 SASEGT. This CDR3 is 13 amino acids long. V lost 8 bases, J lost 2 bases, and 10 bases lay in between. This chain's CDR3 is CASSQDPYNEQFF. In DNA, the CDR3 is TGTGCCAGCTCCCAGGATCCCTACAATGAGCAGTTCTTC.

This clonotype was detected only a few times. The chain couples TRBV20-1 to TRBJ1-1; no definite D call. Germline V CDR1 and CDR2: DFQATT, SNEGSKA (reference sequence). The V end was cut by 1 base, the J end by 2 bases, with 11 bases between. CDR3 length equals 14 residues. CDR3 DNA: TGCAGTGCTAGAGTAGTTGTCGACAACACTGAAGCTTTCTTT. Protein: CSARVVVDNTEAFF.

This clonotype occurred many times. This rearrangement joins TRBV7-7 to TRBJ2-5; no clear D gene. The CDR3 runs to 13 residues. The V gene's germline CDR1 is SSHAT and CDR2 FNYEAQ (reference sequence). The V gene lost 4 bases and the J gene lost 5 bases, with 11 bases spanning the gap. In DNA, the CDR3 is TGTGCCAGCAGCTCACGGGCGGCTGAGACCCAGTACTTC. Its translation: CASSSRAAETQYF.

This clonotype has ten or more counts. The V call is TRBV2, the J call TRBJ1-5, with unresolved D. This CDR3 spans 15 amino acids. V lost 7 bases, J lost 6 bases, and 19 bases lay in between. Germline CDR1 SNHLY, CDR2 FYNNEI. The CDR3 spells CASTPHSQRSQPQHF. The DNA for the CDR3 is TGTGCCAGCACGCCCCATTCTCAGCGGAGTCAGCCCCAGCATTTT.

This clonotype was counted only a few times. The gene calls are TRBV3-1 and TRBJ2-5; 9 bases map to TRBD2. Germline CDR1 and CDR2: LGHDT and YNNKEL (reference sequence). The V segment lost 4 bases and the J segment 9 bases; nucleotides outside the gene matches: 6. The CDR3 totals 13 residues. The CDR3 loop reads CASSPGLARAQYF. CDR3 nucleotides: TGTGCCAGCAGCCCTGGACTAGCGAGGGCCCAGTACTTC.

This clonotype was recorded many times. V gene TRBV7-8 combines with J gene TRBJ2-3; 7 bases match TRBD1. V was pared by 2 bases and J by 4 bases, with 12 bases of the junction left unmatched. From germline, CDR1 is SGHVS and CDR2 FQNEAQ. This CDR3 spans 17 amino acids. The CDR3 spells CASSLTAPDRAADTQYF. The CDR3 nucleotides read TGTGCCAGCAGCTTAACGGCGCCTGACAGGGCAGCAGATACGCAGTATTTT.

This clonotype was seen a few times. The chain uses TRBV5-1 and TRBJ2-1, with a tentative D call TRBD1 (5 bases). The germline gives CDR1 SGHRS, CDR2 YFSETQ. The CDR3 has 16 residues. Trimming removed 5 bases from V and 0 bases from J, with 15 bases in between. CDR3 loop: CASSGAQSLSYNEQFF. The CDR3 DNA reads as TGCGCCAGCAGTGGGGCGCAGTCTCTCTCCTACAATGAGCAGTTCTTC.

There are a few counts of this clonotype. V is TRBV20-1 and J is TRBJ2-3; the D gene is possibly TRBD1 (5 bases). The CDR3 consists of 15 residues. Per the germline V gene, CDR1 is DFQATT and CDR2 is SNEGSKA (reference sequence). Trimming cost V 7 bases and J 2 bases, with 19 bases left between them. Here the CDR3 reads CSDLAFRDPTDTQYF. The CDR3 DNA sequence: TGCAGTGACCTTGCCTTCAGGGATCCCACAGATACGCAGTATTTT.

This clonotype has only a few counts. The chain links TRBV3-1 to TRBJ2-5; D may be TRBD1 or TRBD2 (7 bases each). The V and J ends lost 4 bases and 0 bases respectively, with 15 bases between them. The CDR3 extends over 16 amino acids. CDR1 is LGHDT and CDR2 is YNNKEL in the germline V gene (reference sequence). DNA of the CDR3: TGTGCCAGCAGCCCCCGGGGAGGGGGCCACCAAGAGACCCAGTACTTC. As protein: CASSPRGGGHQETQYF.

This clonotype was seen ten or more times. This chain connects TRBV30 to TRBJ2-7, with D perhaps TRBD1 (6 bases). Germline-derived CDR1 and CDR2 are GTSNPN and SVGIG (reference sequence). Trimming pared 8 bases from V and 2 bases from J, leaving 10 bases between. The CDR3 runs 11 residues. CDR3 residues: CARGGPYEQYF. The CDR3 region has the DNA TGTGCCCGAGGGGGACCCTACGAGCAGTACTTC.

This clonotype has just a few counts. V usage is TRBV27 and J usage is TRBJ1-1, with 9 bases aligning to TRBD1. This CDR3 contains 15 residues. The germline V gene encodes CDR1 MNHEY and CDR2 SMNVEV (reference sequence). V gave up 6 bases and J gave up 6 bases; unmatched junction bases: 11. CDR3 sequence reads: CASRTGGVRRAEAFF. The CDR3 DNA follows: TGTGCCAGCAGAACAGGGGGCGTACGTCGCGCTGAAGCTTTCTTT.

There are many counts of this clonotype. The chain links TRBV12-3 or TRBV12-4 to TRBJ2-7; 7 bases align to TRBD1. V was pared by 6 bases and J by 6 bases, with 5 bases of the junction left unmatched. The CDR3 loop spans 12 amino acids. The CDR3 sequence is CASRVTGSEQYF. The CDR3 DNA follows: TGTGCCAGCAGGGTGACAGGGTCCGAGCAGTACTTC.

With respect to this clonotype: A much bigger clone sits one base away, suggesting this may be a read error. The chain combines TRBV18 with TRBJ2-6; the D gene is possibly TRBD1 (6 bases). This CDR3 has 17 amino acids. Germline V CDR1 and CDR2: KGHSH, LQKENI. CDR3 region: CASSAGYRASGANVLIF. The CDR3 DNA reads as TGTGCCAGCTCCGCCGGGTACAGGGCCTCTGGGGCCAACGTCCTGATTTTC.

This clonotype was seen ten or more times. The rearrangement links TRBV6-2 or TRBV6-3 to TRBJ2-7; D gene unclear. Germline values: CDR1 MNHEY, CDR2 SVGEGT. The CDR3 sequence is 11 residues long. The V gene lost 6 bases and the J gene lost 4 bases, with 7 bases spanning the gap. DNA for the CDR3: TGTGCCAGCAGAACGGGTTACGAGCAGTACTTC. Encoded protein: CASRTGYEQYF.